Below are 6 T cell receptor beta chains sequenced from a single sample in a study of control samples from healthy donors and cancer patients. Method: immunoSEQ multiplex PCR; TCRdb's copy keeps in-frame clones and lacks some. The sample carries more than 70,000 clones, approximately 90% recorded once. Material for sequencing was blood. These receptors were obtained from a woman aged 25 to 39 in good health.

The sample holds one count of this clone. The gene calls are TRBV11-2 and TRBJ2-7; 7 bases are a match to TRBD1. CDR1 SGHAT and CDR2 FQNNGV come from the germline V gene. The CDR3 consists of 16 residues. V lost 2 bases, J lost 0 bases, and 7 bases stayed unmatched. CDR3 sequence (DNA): TGTGCCAGCAGCTTACGGGTAGGGGACAGCTCCTACGAGCAGTACTTC. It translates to CASSLRVGDSSYEQYF.

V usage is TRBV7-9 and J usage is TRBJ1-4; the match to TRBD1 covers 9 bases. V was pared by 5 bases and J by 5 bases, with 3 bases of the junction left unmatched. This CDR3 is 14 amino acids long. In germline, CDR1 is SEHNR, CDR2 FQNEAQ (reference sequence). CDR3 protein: CASSPGQGNEKLFF. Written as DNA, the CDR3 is TGTGCCAGCAGCCCGGGACAGGGCAATGAAAAACTGTTTTTT.

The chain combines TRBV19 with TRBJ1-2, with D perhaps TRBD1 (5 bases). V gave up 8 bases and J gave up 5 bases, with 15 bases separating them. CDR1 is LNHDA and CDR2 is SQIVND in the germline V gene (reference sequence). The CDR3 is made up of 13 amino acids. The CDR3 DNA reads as TGTGCCAGTGCTCGGGGGTGGAATTATGGCTACACCTTC. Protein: CASARGWNYGYTF.

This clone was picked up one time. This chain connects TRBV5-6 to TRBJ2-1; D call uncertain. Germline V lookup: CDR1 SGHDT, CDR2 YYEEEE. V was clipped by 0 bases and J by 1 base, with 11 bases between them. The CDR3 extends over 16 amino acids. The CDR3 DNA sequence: TGTGCCAGCAGCTTGGAAGAGACTCTTTCCTACAATGAGCAGTTCTTC. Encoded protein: CASSLEETLSYNEQFF.

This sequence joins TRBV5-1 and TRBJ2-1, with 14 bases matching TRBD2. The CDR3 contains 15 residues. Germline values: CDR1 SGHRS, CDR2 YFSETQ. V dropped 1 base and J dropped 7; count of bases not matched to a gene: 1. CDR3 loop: CASSLWTSGGNEQFF. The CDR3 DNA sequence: TGCGCCAGCAGCTTGTGGACTAGCGGGGGGAATGAGCAGTTCTTC.

In DNA form, the CDR3 reads TGTGCCACCAATCTACAGGGGAGCTCCTACAATGAGCAGTTCTTC. Residues: CATNLQGSSYNEQFF. J is TRBJ2-1 and V is TRBV19; 7 nucleotides line up with TRBD1. Per germline, CDR1 LNHDA and CDR2 SQIVND (reference sequence). With 10 bases clipped from V and 0 bases from J, the junction kept 9 bases outside the gene matches. The CDR3 length is 15 residues.